These 32 T cell receptor delta chains share one sample of origin, sequenced in a study of delta chains in infants with herpesvirus infections. Gamma-chain- and delta-chain-specific primers converted PBMC RNA into TCR cDNA. TCRdb re-processed the RT-PCR reads using CATT. The top ten hold about 98% of the sample, which has some 280 delta-chain clones, 60% to 65% seen once. The sample was peripheral blood, taken at time point 1 of longitudinal follow-up. The receptors derive from a human donor who was a Ugandan infant, either HIV-exposed or HIV-unexposed (not recorded which).

Concerning this clone: A read error is the likely source, as a far larger clone sits one nucleotide away. Other DNA sequences from this sample encode an identical CDR3 as well. The chain carries TRDV1 and TRDJ1; the D gene is possibly TRDD3 (6 bases). CDR1 and CDR2 (germline): TSWWSYY, QGS. This CDR3 contains 16 residues. The DNA of the CDR3 is TGTGCTCTGGGGGAACAGTATTACCGGGACACCGATAAACTCATCTTT. It yields the protein CALGEQYYRDTDKLIF.

Regarding this clone: The protein held in TCRdb is that of a much larger clone and does not match this DNA's translation at residue 13, likely because of a read error; the protein shown is translated from the DNA. The chain combines TRDV1 with TRDJ1; D call uncertain. The CDR3 totals 16 residues. CDR1 is TSWWSYY and CDR2 is QGS in the germline V gene. CDR3 loop: CALGEQYYRDTDILIF. Written as DNA, the CDR3 is TGTGCTCTTGGGGAACAGTATTACCGGGACACCGATATACTCATCTTT.

To note about this clone: A far larger clone is just one base off, so this is likely a read error. The genes are TRDV1 and TRDJ1; TRDD3 aligns across 9 bases. CDR3 length: 20 amino acids. The V gene's germline CDR1 is TSWWSYY and CDR2 QGS. The trim removed 3 bases at V and 9 bases at J, leaving 26 bases unmatched. The chain's CDR3 is CALGDTDAYSRTGGNEELIF. DNA of the CDR3: TGTGCTCTTGGGGATACTGATGCCTATAGCCGTACTGGGGGAAACGAGGAACTCATCTTT.

A remark on this clone: The mismatch at residue 8 between this DNA's translation and the TCRdb protein of a much larger clone likely reflects a read error; the protein shown is translated from the DNA. The gene calls are TRDV1 and TRDJ1; 11 bases line up with TRDD3. Per germline, CDR1 TSWWSYY and CDR2 QGS. After removal of 4 bases from V and 0 bases from J, the junction contained 28 bases not matched to a gene. This CDR3 is built from 24 residues. This chain's CDR3 is CALGGCRAYGPLWGIRWDTDKLIF. In nucleotides, the CDR3 is TGTGCTCTTGGGGGCTGTAGAGCCTACGGTCCCCTTTGGGGGATACGCTGGGACACCGATAAACTCATCTTT.

Concerning this clone itself: The likely explanation is a read error, given a far larger clone one base away. Other DNA sequences in this specimen translate into the identical CDR3. The rearrangement links TRDV1 to TRDJ1, with 11 bases aligning to TRDD3. With 4 bases clipped from V and 2 bases from J, the junction kept 30 bases outside the gene matches. This CDR3 has 24 residues. The germline CDR1 and CDR2 sequences are TSWWSYY and QGS. CDR3 in DNA: TGTGCTCTTGGGGGCTGTAGAACCTACGGTCCCCTTTGGGGGATACGCTGGGATACCGATAAACTCATCTTT. Translated, it gives CALGGCRTYGPLWGIRWDTDKLIF.

Concerning this clone: TCRdb's listed protein matches a much larger clone and diverges from this DNA's translation at residue 16, likely through a read error; the protein shown comes from the DNA. The chain recombines TRAV38-2/DV8 with TRDJ1; TRDD3 matches at 8 bases. V trimming: 5 bases; J trimming: 0 bases; junction bases outside the gene matches: 27. CDR1 and CDR2 from the germline V gene are TSESDYY and QEAYKQQN. The CDR3 sequence is 22 residues long. The CDR3: CAYRRRPKVLSYWGVDTDKLIF. In DNA form, the CDR3 reads TGTGCTTATAGAAGGCGTCCTAAGGTTTTATCGTACTGGGGGGTTGACACCGATAAACTCATCTTT.

Concerning this clone: The TCRdb record carries a much larger clone's protein, which differs from this DNA's translation at residue 4; a read error is the likely cause, and the protein listed here is the DNA translation. The chain combines TRDV1 with TRDJ1; unclear D gene. This CDR3 has 16 residues. Germline V gene lookup returns CDR1 TSWWSYY and CDR2 QGS. The CDR3 DNA follows: TGTGCTCTTTGGGAACAGTATTACCGGGACACCGATAAACTCATCTTT. It yields the protein CALWEQYYRDTDKLIF.

As regards this clone: Translating this DNA gives a protein that differs at residue 19 from the TCRdb one, which belongs to a much larger clone; a read error is likely, and the protein shown is this translation. The chain combines TRAV38-2/DV8 with TRDJ1, with 8 bases fitting TRDD3. CDR3 size: 22 residues. CDR1 is TSESDYY, CDR2 QEAYKQQN, per germline. The CDR3 sequence is CAYRRRPKVLSYWGVNTDRLIF. Written as DNA, the CDR3 is TGTGCTTATAGAAGGCGTCCTAAGGTTTTATCGTACTGGGGGGTTAACACCGATAGACTCATCTTT.

Turning to this clone: A read error likely explains this, since a far larger clone differs by one base. This sample also contains other DNA sequences that code for the same CDR3. The CDR3 DNA follows: TGTGCTCTTGGGGCCGCCTTCGCTTCGATACTGGGGGATACTCTGAAGGAGTCTAGGACCGATAAGCTCATCTTT. Translated: CALGAAFASILGDTLKESRTDKLIF. The chain combines TRDV1 with TRDJ1; TRDD3 agrees at 12 bases. The CDR3 covers 25 residues. In germline, CDR1 is TSWWSYY, CDR2 QGS.

Details on this clone: With only one base between it and a far larger clone, this is likely a read error. The same CDR3 is also encoded by other DNA sequences in this sample. The V gene is TRDV1, the J gene TRDJ1; D is perhaps TRDD2 or TRDD3 (5 bases each). Germline V lookup: CDR1 TSWWSYY, CDR2 QGS. The CDR3 contains 24 residues. V lost 4 bases to trimming and J lost 0 bases, with 39 bases between them. The DNA for the CDR3 is TGTGCTCTTGGGGGCTGTAGAACCTACGGTCCCCTTTGGGGTATACGCTGGGACACCGATAAACTCATCTTT. This gives the protein CALGGCRTYGPLWGIRWDTDKLIF.

Details on this clone: The mismatch at residue 12 between this DNA's translation and the TCRdb protein of a much larger clone likely reflects a read error; the protein shown is translated from the DNA. V and J are TRDV1 and TRDJ1, with 12 bases identical to TRDD3. Losses at the gene ends were 1 base for V and 0 bases for J; bases not matched to a gene: 33. This CDR3 has 27 amino acids. Germline V gene lookup returns CDR1 TSWWSYY and CDR2 QGS. The CDR3 here is CALGERVNWRGSTSFWGIRKYTDKLIF. The CDR3, as DNA: TGTGCTCTTGGGGAACGGGTAAACTGGCGTGGGTCTACCTCTTTCTGGGGGATACGGAAGTACACCGATAAACTCATCTTT.

With regard to this clone: This likely traces to a read error, being one base from a far larger clone. This sequence joins TRDV1 and TRDJ1; 12 bases line up with TRDD3. Per the germline V gene, CDR1 is TSWWSYY and CDR2 is QGS. Trimming took 1 base from V and 0 from J; bases not matched to a gene: 33. The CDR3 consists of 27 residues. CDR3 in DNA: TGTGCTCTTGGGGAACGGGTAAACTGGCGTGAGCCTACCTCTTTCTGGGGGATACGGAAGTACACCGATAAACTCATCTTT. As protein: CALGERVNWREPTSFWGIRKYTDKLIF.

In the case of this clone: A read error likely explains why the TCRdb protein, taken from a much larger clone, differs from this DNA's translation at residue 16; the protein shown is translated from the DNA. The genes are TRAV38-2/DV8 and TRDJ1; 8 positions match TRDD3. Germline CDR1 reads TSESDYY; CDR2 reads QEAYKQQN. The CDR3 is 22 residues long. V gave up 5 bases and J gave up 0 bases; unmatched junction bases: 27. This CDR3 reads CAYRRRPKVLSYWGVYTDKLIF. CDR3 nucleotides: TGTGCTTATAGAAGGCGTCCTAAGGTTTTATCGTACTGGGGGGTTTACACCGATAAACTCATCTTT.

With regard to this clone: TCRdb has a much larger clone's protein, which differs at residue 7 from the translation of this DNA, likely because of a read error; what is shown is the protein translated from the DNA. The genes are TRDV1 and TRDJ1, with a weak D call TRDD3 (6 bases). Germline loops: CDR1 TSWWSYY, CDR2 QGS. The ends were cut back, 3 bases at V and 0 bases at J, with 20 bases in the middle. The CDR3 length is 18 residues. CDR3 loop: CALGDGDSLRRDTDKLIF. The DNA of the CDR3 is TGTGCTCTTGGGGATGGGGATTCCTTGCGGAGGGACACCGATAAACTCATCTTT.

There are a few counts of this clone. The likely explanation is a read error, given a far larger clone one base away. The rearrangement links TRDV1 to TRDJ1, with 12 bases matching TRDD3. This CDR3 comprises 27 residues. CDR1 and CDR2 from the germline V gene are TSWWSYY and QGS. The CDR3 DNA follows: TGTGCTCGTGGGGAACGGGTAAACTGGCGTGGGCCTACCTCTTTCTGGGGGATACGGAAGTACACCGATAAACTCATCTTT. This codes for CARGERVNWRGPTSFWGIRKYTDKLIF.

As concerns this clone: This DNA translates differently at residue 22 from the TCRdb protein, which is that of a much larger clone; a read error is likely, and the protein shown is the DNA's own translation. The gene calls are TRDV1 and TRDJ1, with TRDD3 matching over 12 bases. CDR3 size: 27 residues. Per germline, CDR1 TSWWSYY and CDR2 QGS. V shed 1 base and J 4 bases; nucleotides not matched to a gene: 37. CDR3 bases: TGTGCTCTTGGGGAACGGGTAAACTGGCGTGGGCCTACCTCTTTCTGGGGGATACGGAAGTACATCGATAAACTCATCTTT. As protein: CALGERVNWRGPTSFWGIRKYIDKLIF.

By share of the sample, this clone is hyperexpanded. The same CDR3 can be traced to other DNA sequences in this sample. The J gene is TRDJ1, the V gene TRAV38-2/DV8; 8 bases match TRDD3. Germline values: CDR1 TSESDYY, CDR2 QEAYKQQN. The CDR3 is made up of 22 amino acids. The junction had 27 bases not matched to a gene; V was cut back by 5 bases and J by 0 bases. The CDR3 loop reads CAYRRRPKVLSYWGVNTDKLIF. In DNA, the CDR3 is TGTGCTTATAGAAGGCGTCCTAAGGTTTTATCGTACTGGGGGGTTAACACCGATAAACTCATCTTT.

This clone has just a few counts. A far larger clone is one base from this, pointing to a likely read error. V gene TRDV1 combines with J gene TRDJ1, with 13 bases fitting TRDD3. Germline lookup yields CDR1 TSWWSYY and CDR2 QGS. The CDR3 spans 20 residues. CDR3 DNA: TGTGCTCGTGGGGATACTGATGCCTATAGCCGTACTGGGGGATACGAGGAACTCATCTTT. Translation gives CARGDTDAYSRTGGYEELIF.

For this clone: This likely reflects a read error, since a far larger clone is one base away. The V and J genes are TRAV38-2/DV8 and TRDJ1; 8 bases are shared with TRDD3. Germline V CDR1 and CDR2: TSESDYY, QEAYKQQN. This CDR3 is built from 22 residues. V shed 5 bases and J 0 bases; nucleotides not matched to a gene: 27. CDR3 loop: CAYRRCPKVLSYWGVNTDKLIF. CDR3 DNA: TGTGCTTATAGAAGGTGTCCTAAGGTTTTATCGTACTGGGGGGTTAACACCGATAAACTCATCTTT.

The CDR3 DNA follows: TGTGCTCTTGGGGGCTGTAGAACCTACGGTCCCCTTTGGGGGATACGGAAGTACACCGATAAACTCATCTTT. Translating gives CALGGCRTYGPLWGIRKYTDKLIF. The chain recombines TRDV1 with TRDJ1, with TRDD3 identical over 11 bases. Germline CDR1 is TSWWSYY and CDR2 is QGS. The CDR3 is 24 amino acids. J was trimmed by 0 bases and V by 4 bases; bases with no gene match: 28.

Remarks on this clone: This sequence is one base from a far larger clone and is likely a read error. At the DNA level, this CDR3 is encoded by other sequences in the same sample as well. The chain employs TRAV38-2/DV8 and TRDJ1; 8 nucleotides align to TRDD3. Germline V gives CDR1 TSESDYY, CDR2 QEAYKQQN. The CDR3 has 22 residues. The CDR3 spells CAYRRRPKVLSYWGVNTDKLIF. The DNA for the CDR3 is TGTGCCTATAGAAGGCGTCCTAAGGTTTTATCGTACTGGGGGGTTAACACCGATAAACTCATCTTT.

This clone showed up just once. The TCRdb protein, from a much larger clone, departs from this DNA's translation at residue 13, likely by read error; the protein shown derives from the DNA. V is TRDV1 and J is TRDJ1; 8 bases map to TRDD3. The germline V gene has CDR1 TSWWSYY and CDR2 QGS. With 4 bases clipped from V and 0 bases from J, the junction kept 31 bases outside the gene matches. The CDR3 is 24 amino acids. The CDR3 region is CALGGCRTYGPLCGIRWDTDKLIF. The CDR3, as DNA: TGTGCTCTTGGGGGCTGTAGAACCTACGGTCCCCTTTGTGGGATACGCTGGGACACCGATAAACTCATCTTT.

To note about this clone: The protein that TCRdb holds for this DNA derives from a much larger clone and differs from the translated DNA at residue 23, which likely indicates a read error; the protein shown here is translated from the DNA. The J gene is TRDJ1, the V gene TRDV1; 11 bases align to TRDD3. TRDJ2 explains the end of the DNA better; the J call may be wrong. The CDR3 covers 24 residues. Germline V gives CDR1 TSWWSYY, CDR2 QGS. CDR3 nucleotides: TGTGCTCTTGGGGGCTGTAGAACCTACGGTCCCCTTTGGGGGATACGCTGGGACACCGATAAACTCTTCTTT. This encodes CALGGCRTYGPLWGIRWDTDKLFF.

Comments on this clone: The mismatch at residue 13 between this DNA's translation and the TCRdb protein of a much larger clone likely reflects a read error; the protein shown is translated from the DNA. This sequence joins TRAV38-2/DV8 and TRDJ1; D might be TRDD2 or TRDD3, each matching 5 bases. The CDR3 extends over 22 amino acids. The germline gives CDR1 TSESDYY, CDR2 QEAYKQQN. V lost 5 bases to trimming and J lost 0 bases, with 35 bases between them. This chain's CDR3 is CAYRRRPKVLSYRGVNTDKLIF. CDR3 sequence (DNA): TGTGCTTATAGAAGGCGTCCTAAGGTTTTATCGTACCGGGGGGTTAACACCGATAAACTCATCTTT.

About this clone itself: The protein that TCRdb holds for this DNA derives from a much larger clone and differs from the translated DNA at residue 21, which likely indicates a read error; the protein shown here is translated from the DNA. The chain has TRDV1 and TRDJ1; 11 nucleotides align to TRDD3. The CDR3 length is 24 residues. Germline CDR1 reads TSWWSYY; CDR2 reads QGS. This chain's CDR3 is CALGGCRTYGPLWGIRWDTDELIF. The CDR3, as DNA: TGTGCTCTTGGGGGCTGTAGAACCTACGGTCCCCTTTGGGGGATACGCTGGGACACCGATGAACTCATCTTT.

A note on this clone: A far larger clone is one nucleotide away, so this likely arose from a read error. The chain is built from TRDV1 and TRDJ1; 11 bases align to TRDD3. Looked up from germline, CDR1 is TSWWSYY and CDR2 is QGS. This CDR3 is built from 25 residues. V gave up 4 bases and J gave up 2 bases; unmatched junction bases: 33. CDR3 in amino acids: CALGAAFASMLGDTLKESRTDKLIF. The CDR3 DNA follows: TGTGCTCTTGGGGCCGCCTTCGCTTCGATGCTGGGGGATACTCTGAAGGAGTCTAGGACCGATAAACTCATCTTT.

Comment on this clone: A far larger clone is only one base removed, so a read error is likely. The same CDR3 is also encoded by other DNA sequences in this sample. The chain recombines TRAV38-2/DV8 with TRDJ1; TRDD3 aligns across 8 bases. Germline V gene lookup returns CDR1 TSESDYY and CDR2 QEAYKQQN. The V and J ends lost 5 bases and 0 bases, in that order; junction bases with no gene match: 27. The CDR3 length is 22 residues. The CDR3 sequence: CAYRRRPKVLSYWGVNTDKLIF. CDR3 bases: TGTGCTTATAGAAGGCGCCCTAAGGTTTTATCGTACTGGGGGGTTAACACCGATAAACTCATCTTT.

This clone is medium-sized in the sample. A far bigger clonotype differs at one base, so this is likely a read error. This rearrangement joins TRDV1 to TRDJ1; 11 bases map to TRDD3. The CDR3 consists of 24 residues. Germline V gives CDR1 TSWWSYY, CDR2 QGS. Losses at the gene ends were 4 bases for V and 0 bases for J; bases not matched to a gene: 28. The CDR3 loop reads CALGGCGTYGPLWGIRWDTDKLIF. In DNA, the CDR3 is TGTGCTCTTGGGGGCTGTGGAACCTACGGTCCCCTTTGGGGGATACGCTGGGACACCGATAAACTCATCTTT.

This clone was recorded a few times. This likely traces to a read error, being one base from a far larger clone. The chain employs TRDV1 and TRDJ1; D uncertain. The V end was cut by 5 bases, the J end by 0 bases, with 16 bases between. Per germline, CDR1 TSWWSYY and CDR2 QGS. This CDR3 spans 16 amino acids. CDR3 sequence: CALGKQYYRDTDKLIF. CDR3 DNA sequence: TGTGCTCTTGGGAAACAGTATTACCGGGACACCGATAAACTCATCTTT.

A note on this clone: Only one base separates this from a far larger clonotype, so it likely reflects a read error. This sequence joins TRDV1 and TRDJ1, with D maybe TRDD2 (5 bases). The ends were cut back, 3 bases at V and 0 bases at J, with 20 bases in the middle. The CDR3 extends over 18 amino acids. Germline CDR1 is TSWWSYY and CDR2 is QGS. The CDR3 coding sequence is TGTGCTCTTGGGGATGGGAATTCCTGGCGGAGGGACACCGATAAACTCATCTTT. The encoded protein is CALGDGNSWRRDTDKLIF.

This clone occurred a few times. It differs at one base from a far larger clone, so likely a read error. The J gene is TRDJ1, the V gene TRDV1; a possible D gene is TRDD2 (5 bases). The germline V and J ends were trimmed by 3 bases and 0 bases, with 20 bases remaining between them. Germline CDR1 TSWWSYY, CDR2 QGS. CDR3 size: 18 residues. The CDR3 DNA reads as TGTGCTCTTGGGGATGGGAATTCCTTGTGGAGGGACACCGATAAACTCATCTTT. Protein: CALGDGNSLWRDTDKLIF.

This clone was seen only a few times. A far bigger clonotype differs at one base, so this is likely a read error. The chain employs TRDV1 and TRDJ1; D is ambiguous. Germline V gene lookup returns CDR1 TSWWSYY and CDR2 QGS. Deletions cut 1 base from V and 0 bases from J, with 12 bases between. The CDR3 runs to 16 residues. The CDR3 region has the DNA TGTGCTCTTGGGGAACAGTATTGCCGGGACACCGATAAACTCATCTTT. Its translation is CALGEQYCRDTDKLIF.